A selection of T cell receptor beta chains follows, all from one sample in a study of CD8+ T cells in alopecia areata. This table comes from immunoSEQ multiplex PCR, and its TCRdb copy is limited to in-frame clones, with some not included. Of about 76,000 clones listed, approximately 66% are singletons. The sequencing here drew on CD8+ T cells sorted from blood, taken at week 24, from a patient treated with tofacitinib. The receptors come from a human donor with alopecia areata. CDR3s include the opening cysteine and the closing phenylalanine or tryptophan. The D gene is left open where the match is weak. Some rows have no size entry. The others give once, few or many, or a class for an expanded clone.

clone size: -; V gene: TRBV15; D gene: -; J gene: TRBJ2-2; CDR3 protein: CATSRDDWGPGTGELFF; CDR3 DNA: TGTGCCACCAGCAGAGATGATTGGGGGCCGGGCACCGGGGAGCTGTTTTTT
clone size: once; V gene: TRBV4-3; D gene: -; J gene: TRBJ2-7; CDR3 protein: CASSLSRQGNEQYF; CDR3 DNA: TGCGCCAGCAGCCTCTCCAGGCAGGGCAACGAGCAGTACTTC
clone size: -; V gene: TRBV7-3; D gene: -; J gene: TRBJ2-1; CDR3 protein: CASSLGGGYNEQFF; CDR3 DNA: TGTGCCAGCAGCTTAGGTGGGGGGTACAATGAGCAGTTCTTC
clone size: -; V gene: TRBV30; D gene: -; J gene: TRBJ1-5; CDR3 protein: CAWSVVSNQPQHF; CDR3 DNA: TGTGCCTGGAGTGTAGTTAGCAATCAGCCCCAGCATTTT
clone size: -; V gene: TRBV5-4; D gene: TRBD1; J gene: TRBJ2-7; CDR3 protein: CASSWGQGASYEQYF; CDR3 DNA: TGTGCCAGCAGCTGGGGACAGGGGGCTTCCTACGAGCAGTACTTC
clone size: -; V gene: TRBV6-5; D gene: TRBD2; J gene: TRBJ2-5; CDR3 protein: CATGLAGAQETQYF; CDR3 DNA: TGTGCCACAGGACTAGCGGGGGCTCAAGAGACCCAGTACTTC
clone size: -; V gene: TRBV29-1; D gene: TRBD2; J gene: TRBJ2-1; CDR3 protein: CSVVRRGDNEQFF; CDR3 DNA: TGCAGCGTTGTGCGGCGGGGGGACAATGAGCAGTTCTTC
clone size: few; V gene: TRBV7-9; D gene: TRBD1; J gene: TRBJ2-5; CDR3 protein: CASSSDRTEETQYF; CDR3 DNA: TGTGCCAGCAGCTCGGACAGGACGGAAGAGACCCAGTACTTC
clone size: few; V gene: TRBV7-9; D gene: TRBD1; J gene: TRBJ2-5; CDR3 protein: CASSTPADRDGETQYF; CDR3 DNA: TGTGCCAGCAGCACGCCGGCGGACAGGGATGGGGAGACCCAGTACTTC
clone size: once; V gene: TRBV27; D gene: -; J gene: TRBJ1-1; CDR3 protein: CASSLSTGNTEAFF; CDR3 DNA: TGTGCCAGCAGTCTTTCGACAGGGAACACTGAAGCTTTCTTT